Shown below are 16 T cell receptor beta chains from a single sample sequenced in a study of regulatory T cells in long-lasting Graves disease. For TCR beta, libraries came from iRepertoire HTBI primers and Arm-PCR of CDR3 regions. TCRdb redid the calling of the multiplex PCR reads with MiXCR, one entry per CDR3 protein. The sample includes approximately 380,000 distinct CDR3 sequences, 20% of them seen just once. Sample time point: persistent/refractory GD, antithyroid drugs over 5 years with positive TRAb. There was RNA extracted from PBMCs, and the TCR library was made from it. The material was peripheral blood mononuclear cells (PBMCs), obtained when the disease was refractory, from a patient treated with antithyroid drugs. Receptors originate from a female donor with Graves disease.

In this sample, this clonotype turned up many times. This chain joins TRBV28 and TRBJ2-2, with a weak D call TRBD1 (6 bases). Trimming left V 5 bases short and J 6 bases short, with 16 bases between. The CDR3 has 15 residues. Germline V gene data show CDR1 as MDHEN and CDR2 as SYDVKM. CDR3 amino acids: CASSPLTGGPGELFF. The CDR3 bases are TGTGCCAGCAGTCCGCTGACAGGCGGTCCCGGGGAGCTGTTTTTT.

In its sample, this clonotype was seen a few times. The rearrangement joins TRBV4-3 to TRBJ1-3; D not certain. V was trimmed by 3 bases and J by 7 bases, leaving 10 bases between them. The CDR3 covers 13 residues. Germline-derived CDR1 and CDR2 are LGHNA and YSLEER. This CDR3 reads CASSQEGGNTIYF. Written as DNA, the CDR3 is TGCGCCAGCAGCCAGGAGGGCGGGAACACCATATATTTT.

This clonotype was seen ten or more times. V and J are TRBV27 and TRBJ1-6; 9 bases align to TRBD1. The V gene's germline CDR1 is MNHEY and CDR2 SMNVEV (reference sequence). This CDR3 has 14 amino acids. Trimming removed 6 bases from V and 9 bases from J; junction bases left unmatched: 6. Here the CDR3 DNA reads TGTGCCAGCAGGGGGACAGGGCGGGGTTCACCCCTCCACTTT. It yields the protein CASRGTGRGSPLHF.

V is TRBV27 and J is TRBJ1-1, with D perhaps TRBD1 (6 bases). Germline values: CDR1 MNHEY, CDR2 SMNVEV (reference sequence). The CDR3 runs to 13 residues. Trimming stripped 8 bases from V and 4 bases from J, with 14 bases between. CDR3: CASGRGGSTEAFF. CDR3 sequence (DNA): TGTGCCAGCGGACGAGGGGGGTCCACTGAAGCTTTCTTT.

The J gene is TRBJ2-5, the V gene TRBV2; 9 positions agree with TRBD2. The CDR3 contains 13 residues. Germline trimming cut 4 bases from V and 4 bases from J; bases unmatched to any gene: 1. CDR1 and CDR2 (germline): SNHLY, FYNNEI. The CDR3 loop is CASSALAGETQYF. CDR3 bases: TGTGCCAGCAGTGCACTAGCGGGAGAGACCCAGTACTTC.

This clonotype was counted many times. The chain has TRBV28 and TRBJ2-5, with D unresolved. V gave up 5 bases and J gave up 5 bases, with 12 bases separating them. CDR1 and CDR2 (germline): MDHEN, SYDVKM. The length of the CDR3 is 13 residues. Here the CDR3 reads CASSPRSSETQYF. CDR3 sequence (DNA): TGTGCCAGCAGTCCCAGGAGTTCGGAGACCCAGTACTTC.

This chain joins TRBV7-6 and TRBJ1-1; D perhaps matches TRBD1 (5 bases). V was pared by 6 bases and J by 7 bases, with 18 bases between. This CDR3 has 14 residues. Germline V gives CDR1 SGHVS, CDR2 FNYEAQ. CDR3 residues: CASSPPGPGGEAFF. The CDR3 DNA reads TGTGCCAGCAGTCCTCCGGGCCCCGGGGGTGAAGCTTTCTTT.

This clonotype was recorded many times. CDR3 residues: CASSFPVGGVSGYTF. CDR3 DNA sequence: TGTGCCAGCAGTTTCCCCGTCGGGGGAGTGTCTGGCTACACCTTC. The chain recombines TRBV28 with TRBJ1-2; tentatively, D is TRBD1 (5 bases). Germline V gene data show CDR1 as MDHEN and CDR2 as SYDVKM. V gave up 3 bases and J gave up 7 bases, with 18 bases separating them. The CDR3 runs to 15 residues.

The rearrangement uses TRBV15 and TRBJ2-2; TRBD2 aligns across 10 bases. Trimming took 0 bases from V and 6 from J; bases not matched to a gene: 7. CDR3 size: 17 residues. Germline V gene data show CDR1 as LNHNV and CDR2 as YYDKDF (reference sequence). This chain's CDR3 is CATSRDLASGSAGELFF. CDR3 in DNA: TGTGCCACCAGCAGAGATCTGGCTAGCGGGAGCGCCGGGGAGCTGTTTTTT.

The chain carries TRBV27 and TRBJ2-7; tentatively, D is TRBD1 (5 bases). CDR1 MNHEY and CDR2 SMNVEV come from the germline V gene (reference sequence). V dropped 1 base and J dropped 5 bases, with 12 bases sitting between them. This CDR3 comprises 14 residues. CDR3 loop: CASSLLGREDEQYF. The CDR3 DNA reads TGTGCCAGCAGTTTATTGGGCAGGGAAGACGAGCAGTACTTC.

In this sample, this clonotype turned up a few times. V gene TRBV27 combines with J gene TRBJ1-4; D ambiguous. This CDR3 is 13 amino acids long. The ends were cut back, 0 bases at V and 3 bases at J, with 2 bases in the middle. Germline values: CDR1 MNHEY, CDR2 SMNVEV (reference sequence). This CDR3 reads CASSLSANEKLFF. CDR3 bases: TGTGCCAGCAGTTTATCGGCTAATGAAAAACTGTTTTTT.

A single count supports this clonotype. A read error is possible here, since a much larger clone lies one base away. The CDR3 here is CASSPSPYWGGIQYF. The CDR3 DNA follows: TGTGCCAGCAGCCCAAGCCCTTATTGGGGGGGCATTCAGTACTTC. The chain uses TRBV28 and TRBJ2-4; 7 nucleotides line up with TRBD2. The V gene's germline CDR1 is MDHEN and CDR2 SYDVKM. There are 15 residues in the CDR3. V gave up 6 bases and J gave up 9 bases; unmatched junction bases: 14. Full variable domain (remainder filled in from reference TRBV28 and TRBJ2-4): DVKVTQSSRYLVKRTGEKVFLECVQDMDHENMFWYRQDPGLGLRLIYFSYDVKMKEKGDIPEGYSVSREKKERFSLILESASTNQTSMYLCASSPSPYWGGIQYFGAGTRLSVL.

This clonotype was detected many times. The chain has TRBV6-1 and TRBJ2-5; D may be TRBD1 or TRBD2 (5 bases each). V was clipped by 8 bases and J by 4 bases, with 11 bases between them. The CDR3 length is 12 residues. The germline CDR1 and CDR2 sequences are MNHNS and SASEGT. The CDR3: CASDMRGETQYF. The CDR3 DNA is TGTGCCAGCGACATGAGGGGAGAGACCCAGTACTTC.

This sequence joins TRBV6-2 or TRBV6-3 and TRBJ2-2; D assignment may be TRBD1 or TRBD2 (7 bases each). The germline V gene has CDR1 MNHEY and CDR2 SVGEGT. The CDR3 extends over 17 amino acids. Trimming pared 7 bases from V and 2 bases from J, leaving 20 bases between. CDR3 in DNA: TGTGCCAGCAAACCAGGGGGGGCGCGAAGAAACACCGGGGAGCTGTTTTTT. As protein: CASKPGGARRNTGELFF.

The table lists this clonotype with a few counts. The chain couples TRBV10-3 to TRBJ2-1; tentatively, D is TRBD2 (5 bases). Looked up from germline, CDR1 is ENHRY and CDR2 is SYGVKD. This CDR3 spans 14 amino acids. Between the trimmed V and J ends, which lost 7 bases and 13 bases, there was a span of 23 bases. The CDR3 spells CAIMPSGESHLQFF. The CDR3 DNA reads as TGTGCCATCATGCCCAGCGGTGAATCCCACCTACAGTTCTTC.

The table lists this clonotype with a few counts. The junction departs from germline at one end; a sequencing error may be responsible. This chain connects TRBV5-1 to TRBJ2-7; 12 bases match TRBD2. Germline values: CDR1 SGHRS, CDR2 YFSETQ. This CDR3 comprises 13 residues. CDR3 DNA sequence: TGCGCCAGCAGCTTGGGACTAGCGGGAGTTCCAAACTTC. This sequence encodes CASSLGLAGVPNF.